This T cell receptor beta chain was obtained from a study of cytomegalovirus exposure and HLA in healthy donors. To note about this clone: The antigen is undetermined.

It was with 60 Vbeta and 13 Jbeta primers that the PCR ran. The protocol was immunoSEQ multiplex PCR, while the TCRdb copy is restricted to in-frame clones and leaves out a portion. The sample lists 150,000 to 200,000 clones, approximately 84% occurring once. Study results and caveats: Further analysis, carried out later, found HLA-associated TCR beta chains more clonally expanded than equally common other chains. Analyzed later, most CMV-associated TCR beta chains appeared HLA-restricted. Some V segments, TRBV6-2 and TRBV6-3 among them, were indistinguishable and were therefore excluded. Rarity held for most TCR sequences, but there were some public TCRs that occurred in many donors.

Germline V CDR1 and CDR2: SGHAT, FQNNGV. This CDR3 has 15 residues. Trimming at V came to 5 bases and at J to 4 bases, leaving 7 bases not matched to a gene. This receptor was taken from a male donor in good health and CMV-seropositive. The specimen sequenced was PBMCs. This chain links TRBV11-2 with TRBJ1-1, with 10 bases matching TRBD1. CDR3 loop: CASSAEDRGSTEAFF. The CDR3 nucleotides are TGTGCCAGCAGCGCGGAGGACAGGGGGAGCACTGAAGCTTTCTTT.